This is a list of T cell receptor beta chains from one sample in a study of CD8 T cells in Susac syndrome. Via MiXCR, TCRdb re-called the immunoSEQ multiplex PCR reads, giving one row per CDR3 protein. The data show 180,000 or so distinct CDR3 sequences, about 95% seen once. The sequenced sample consisted of CD4+ T cells from PBMCs. Source of these receptors: a human donor in good health. Both conserved end residues are part of each CDR3. D genes are given only for firm matches. Part of the rows lack a size; the others show once, few, many or a class for expanded clones.

V gene: TRBV20-1
clone size: .
D gene: .
J gene: TRBJ1-6
CDR3 protein: CSAKAPGTTNSPLHF
CDR3 DNA: TGCAGTGCTAAAGCTCCCGGGACCACTAATTCACCCCTCCACTTT

V gene: TRBV7-7
clone size: once
D gene: .
J gene: TRBJ2-2
CDR3 protein: CASSFSQANTGELFF
CDR3 DNA: TGTGCTAGCAGCTTCTCCCAGGCGAACACCGGGGAGCTGTTTTTT

V gene: TRBV7-9
clone size: .
D gene: TRBD1
J gene: TRBJ2-5
CDR3 protein: CASSSQRGQGGETQYF
CDR3 DNA: TGTGCCAGCAGCTCTCAACGCGGACAGGGCGGGGAGACCCAGTACTTC

V gene: TRBV15
clone size: .
D gene: .
J gene: TRBJ2-5
CDR3 protein: CATGLETQYF
CDR3 DNA: TGTGCCACCGGACTTGAGACCCAGTACTTC

V gene: TRBV30
clone size: .
D gene: .
J gene: TRBJ2-7
CDR3 protein: CAWSLGDEQYF
CDR3 DNA: TGTGCCTGGAGTTTGGGGGACGAGCAGTACTTC

V gene: TRBV6-2/TRBV6-3
clone size: .
D gene: TRBD2
J gene: TRBJ2-5
CDR3 protein: CATRTSGEKETQYF
CDR3 DNA: TGTGCCACCCGGACTAGCGGGGAAAAAGAGACCCAGTACTTC

V gene: TRBV20-1
clone size: .
D gene: TRBD2
J gene: TRBJ2-3
CDR3 protein: CSASQTSGRPDTQYF
CDR3 DNA: TGCAGTGCTAGCCAGACTAGCGGGCGTCCGGATACGCAGTATTTT

V gene: TRBV7-2
clone size: few
D gene: TRBD2
J gene: TRBJ2-1
CDR3 protein: CASKTSGSYNEQFF
CDR3 DNA: TGTGCCAGCAAGACTAGCGGATCCTACAATGAGCAGTTCTTC

V gene: TRBV29-1
clone size: .
D gene: TRBD1
J gene: TRBJ1-4
CDR3 protein: CSVGGDSREKLFF
CDR3 DNA: TGCAGCGTCGGCGGGGACAGTCGAGAAAAACTGTTTTTT

V gene: TRBV28
clone size: .
D gene: .
J gene: TRBJ1-5
CDR3 protein: CASSSGQFNQPQHF
CDR3 DNA: TGTGCCAGCAGTTCCGGACAGTTTAATCAGCCCCAGCATTTT

V gene: TRBV7-9
clone size: .
D gene: TRBD1
J gene: TRBJ1-6
CDR3 protein: CASSLEGAQDSPLHF
CDR3 DNA: TGTGCCAGCAGCTTAGAGGGGGCGCAGGATTCACCCCTCCACTTT

V gene: TRBV29-1
clone size: .
D gene: .
J gene: TRBJ2-3
CDR3 protein: CSVEGLGSGPGASTDTQYF
CDR3 DNA: TGCAGCGTTGAAGGCCTTGGGTCCGGACCAGGGGCGAGCACAGATACGCAGTATTTT

V gene: TRBV7-9
clone size: .
D gene: .
J gene: TRBJ2-7
CDR3 protein: CASSLGADSYEQYF
CDR3 DNA: TGTGCCAGCAGCTTAGGGGCAGACTCCTACGAGCAGTACTTC

V gene: TRBV7-8
clone size: .
D gene: .
J gene: TRBJ2-2
CDR3 protein: CASSLVPATGNTGELFF
CDR3 DNA: TGTGCCAGCAGCTTAGTCCCCGCGACAGGGAACACCGGGGAGCTGTTTTTT

V gene: TRBV9
clone size: .
D gene: TRBD2
J gene: TRBJ2-1
CDR3 protein: CASSVGGGGSYNEQFF
CDR3 DNA: TGTGCCAGCAGCGTAGGTGGCGGGGGGTCCTACAATGAGCAGTTCTTC

V gene: TRBV20-1
clone size: once
D gene: TRBD1
J gene: TRBJ1-2
CDR3 protein: CSARPGGSGYTF
CDR3 DNA: TGCAGTGCTAGACCAGGGGGCTCTGGCTACACCTTC

V gene: TRBV12-3/TRBV12-4
clone size: .
D gene: TRBD1
J gene: TRBJ1-2
CDR3 protein: CASSYRGTGASGYTF
CDR3 DNA: TGTGCCAGCAGTTATCGCGGGACAGGGGCTTCCGGCTACACCTTC

V gene: TRBV5-6
clone size: .
D gene: TRBD1
J gene: TRBJ2-1
CDR3 protein: CASSPGTGGFDEQFF
CDR3 DNA: TGTGCCAGCAGCCCCGGGACAGGGGGATTCGATGAGCAGTTCTTC